This T cell receptor (beta chain) is drawn from a study of OX40 agonist ivuxolimab in advanced cancers. The wider study: Of the participants, under 50% had some prior anti-PD-1, anti-PD-L1 or anti-CTLA-4 therapy, which was allowed.

Produced via immunoSEQ multiplex PCR; TCRdb's table is partial and in-frame only. This sample has around 15,000 clones; just over 85% occur once, and the top ten carry 0.55% to 0.7%. Study results and limitations: A proportion of nonresponders additionally exhibited low normalized T-cell clonal expansion. CD8+ T cells were the subset that, on average, had more expanded clones than CD4+.

The germline V gene encodes CDR1 SQVTM and CDR2 ANQGSEA. This CDR3 region has 12 residues. Trimming removed 6 bases at V and 1 base at J, with 9 bases between. As regards this clone: Its antigen is unidentified.

The sequences come from CD4+ or CD8+ T cells sorted from blood, collected in a trial of the OX40 agonist ivuxolimab. The sequence came from an adult with an advanced solid tumor such as melanoma, head and neck, liver or kidney cancer. V and J are TRBV29-1 and TRBJ1-2, with D unresolved. The CDR3 sequence: CSVDPDNYGYTF. CDR3 nucleotide sequence: TGCAGCGTGGACCCTGATAACTATGGCTACACCTTC.